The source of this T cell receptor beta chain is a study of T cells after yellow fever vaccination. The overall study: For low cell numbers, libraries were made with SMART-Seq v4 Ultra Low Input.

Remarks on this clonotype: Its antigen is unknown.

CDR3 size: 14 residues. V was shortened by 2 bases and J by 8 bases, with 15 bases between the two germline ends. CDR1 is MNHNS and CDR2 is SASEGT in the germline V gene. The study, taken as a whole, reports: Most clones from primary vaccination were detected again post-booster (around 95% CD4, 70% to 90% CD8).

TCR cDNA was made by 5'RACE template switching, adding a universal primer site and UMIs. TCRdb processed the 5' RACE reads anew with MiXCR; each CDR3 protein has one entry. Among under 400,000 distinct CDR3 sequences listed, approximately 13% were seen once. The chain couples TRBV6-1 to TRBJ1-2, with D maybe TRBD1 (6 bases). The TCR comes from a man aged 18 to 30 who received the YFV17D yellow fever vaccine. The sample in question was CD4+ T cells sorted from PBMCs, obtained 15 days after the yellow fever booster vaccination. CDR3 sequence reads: CASSERGRGQGYTF. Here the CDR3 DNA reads TGTGCCAGCAGTGAAAGGGGCAGGGGTCAAGGCTACACCTTC.